This TCR beta chain was recorded in a study of blood T cells in healthy people across ages. Through a sample-barcoded 5' primer and a J-beta primer mix, a second PCR was run for roughly 6 to 12 cycles. TCRdb used MiXCR to reprocess the 5' RACE reads, holding one entry per CDR3 protein. The sample has over a million distinct CDR3 sequences, roughly 45% seen once; the top ten hold roughly 7.9%. The CDR3 runs 17 residues. This clonotype was seen once. Sequence at one end of the junction differs from germline and may be a read error. Donors were systemically healthy Caucasian individuals from Russia aged about 6 to 95 years.

The receptor comes from a woman between 18 and 29 years old in good health. Material for sequencing was blood. The J gene is TRBJ2-3, the V gene TRBV12-3 or TRBV12-4, with 9 bases matching TRBD1. The CDR3 loop is CASSPGTGNPLTDTEYF. CDR3 nucleotides: TGTGCCAGCAGTCCCGGGACAGGGAACCCCTTAACAGATACGGAGTATTTT.